This paragraph covers one T cell receptor (beta chain) sequence. What it recognizes is unknown. An end of the junction differs from the germline gene, which may be a read error. This specimen comes from a study of T cell responses to AZD1222 COVID-19 vaccine. The repertoire was sequenced with immunoSEQ multiplex PCR; TCRdb's copy has only in-frame clones and lacks some. Of more than 150,000 clones in the sample, 85% to 95% are singletons; the top ten hold 10%. Study results and limitations: Just six AZD1222 recipients tested seropositive at baseline.

The TCR comes from an adult in good health. Material: peripheral blood, obtained on day 0 of AZD1222 vaccination.

CDR3 residues: CASSSRGLRDTEAFF. In DNA form, the CDR3 reads TGTGCCAGCTCATCTAGGGGTTTACGTGACACCGAAGCTTTCTTT. J is TRBJ1-1 and V is TRBV18, with a tentative D call TRBD1 (5 bases). CDR1 and CDR2 from the germline V gene are KGHSH and LQKENI. The length of the CDR3 is 15 residues.